Described below is a single TCR beta chain sequence and its context. Its antigen remains unidentified. Base qualities are missing; no much larger clone stands one base away. For CDR1 and CDR2, the germline V gene lists SGDLS and YYNGEE. The CDR3 contains 15 residues, cysteine and phenylalanine counted. The only DNA kept is the CDR3, 45 bases in frame from the first base. Trimming at the junction amounts to 4 bases on V and 4 bases on J, and the germline ends lie 15 bases apart. TCR CDR3 regions were amplified from genomic DNA by multiplex PCR using the deep immunoSEQ assay. Extracted genomic DNA from each cell subset was distributed evenly across all wells of several immunoSEQ 96-well plates, and each plate was treated as a replicate. For sorted subsets, about 200 ng genomic DNA, equal to 30,000 or so T cell genomes, was loaded into each replicate PCR. Purified libraries were quantified with a Qubit 3.0 fluorometer, sized on a Bioanalyzer 2100, and re-quantified with the KAPA Library Quantification kit. A separate single-read 150-cycle Illumina NextSeq 550 flow cell was used to sequence each immunoSEQ 96-well plate. For the original study's pipeline: The immunoSEQ output contained only junctional sequences without quality scores, so filtering could not match that applied to full-length reads. Sequences were annotated with PyIR, a Python wrapper for IgBLAST v1.9, using IMGT germline references to assign V/J genes and CDR3. Reads were removed for weak V/J assignments (E-value above 1e-6), missing CDR3, stop codons, out-of-frame junctions, or ambiguous translated residues. A V3J clonotype was defined by an identical inferred V gene, J gene, and CDR3 amino acid sequence. Percentage overlap between repertoires was computed as shared unique clonotypes divided by the size of the smaller repertoire. RTK rarefaction, the Chao1 estimator, and Recon v2.1 estimates of unobserved clonotypes were used to assess repertoire richness. Generation probabilities were computed with OLGA for all TCRbeta clonotypes obtained by the gDNA method from several donors. TCRdb took this table from immuneACCESS and kept in-frame rearrangements with V and J called. Such tables lack part of the clones; where checked against another copy, unresolved V genes explain under half of the gap, and the rest is unexplained. D and trimming come from the DNA, and the V and J calls and clone size come from that table. For this sample the table gives some 2.1 million clones, of which approximately 94% were detected only once. 0.9% to 1.3% of the sample goes to the ten largest clones.

This record comes from a study of shared clonotypes between healthy human individuals (dated by TCRdb to the early 2020s). General notes on the study: The cohort included three men and a couple of women between 18 and 49 years of age. Per donor, leukapheresis produced somewhere between about 0.94 and 8.9 billion PBMCs. To estimate repertoire size and how much clonotypes are shared between individuals, the study performed deep sequencing of blood TCR repertoires from five healthy adults. Per donor, three plates each were used for CD4 naive and CD4 memory, two for CD8 naive, and one for CD8 memory. Libraries were prepared and TCR repertoires were sequenced by different laboratories using diverse techniques, in order to increase sequencing depth and limit assay-specific biases. The study at large found these results: Sharing across a few donors was observed for roughly 5.4% of naive CD4, 3% to 4% of naive CD8, about 2.3% of memory CD4, and roughly 0.4% of memory CD8 clonotypes. Larger estimated clonotype richness was generally found for naive subsets than for memory subsets. Even with the large sequencing depth, rarefaction of the sorted-subset datasets indicated that sequencing was incomplete. Clonotypes shared by all four sorted-subset donors showed higher generation probabilities than non-shared clonotypes. Only blood was sampled, and tissue TCR repertoires likely differ from those in blood. Because the study included a small number of donors, the genetic and exposure-history diversity represented was limited. Based on pairwise subsampling, the degree of clonotype sharing among donors was expected to be affected by sequencing depth.

CD8 naive samples were CD45RO-negative cells positively selected for CCR7, giving a CD45RA+CCR7+ population that excluded TemRA cells. The donors were healthy, HIV-negative adults who had no recently reported acute infections or vaccinations. Every donor was a Caucasian adult residing in Nashville, Tennessee, USA. After blood collection by leukapheresis, PBMCs were isolated using Ficoll-Histopaque density gradient centrifugation and then cryopreserved in the vapor phase of liquid nitrogen. Analytical flow cytometry was used to check the purity and quantity of every magnetically sorted T cell population. From each sorted fraction, genomic DNA was isolated and quantified by UV absorbance on a Nanodrop 2000c.

The TCR originated in a man between 18 and 35 years old in good health. This receptor chain uses TRBV9 and TRBJ1-5; the D segment could be TRBD1, given 5 matching bases. Sequenced input: naive CD8+ T cells sorted from blood. Taken with the paper, the label for cell subset or site translates to: CD45RA+CCR7+. The CDR3 sequence is CASSPGGGGNQPQHF. The DNA is as follows: TGTGCCAGCAGCCCCGGCGGGGGAGGGAATCAGCCCCAGCATTTT. Here the CDR3 is joined to the reference TRBV9 and TRBJ1-5 genes, and the full variable domain is: DSGVTQTPKHLITATGQRVTLRCSPRSGDLSVYWYQQSLDQGLQFLIQYYNGEERAKGNILERFSAQQFPDLHSELNLSSLELGDSALYFCASSPGGGGNQPQHFGDGTRLSIL.